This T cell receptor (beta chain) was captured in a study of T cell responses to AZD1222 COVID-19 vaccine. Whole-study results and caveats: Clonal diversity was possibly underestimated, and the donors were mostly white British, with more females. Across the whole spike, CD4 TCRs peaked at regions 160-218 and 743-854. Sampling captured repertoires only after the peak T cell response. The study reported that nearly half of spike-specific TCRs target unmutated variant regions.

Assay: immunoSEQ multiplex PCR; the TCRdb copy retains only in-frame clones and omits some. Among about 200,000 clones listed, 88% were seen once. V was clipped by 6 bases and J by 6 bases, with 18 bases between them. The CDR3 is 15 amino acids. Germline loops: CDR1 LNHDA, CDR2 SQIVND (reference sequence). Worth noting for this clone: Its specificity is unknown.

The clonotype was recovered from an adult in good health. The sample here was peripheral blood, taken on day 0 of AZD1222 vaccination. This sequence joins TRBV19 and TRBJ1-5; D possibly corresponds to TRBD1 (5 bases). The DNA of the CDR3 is TGTGCCAGTAGAAGTGAATCAGGGACGAGTCAGCCCCAGCATTTT. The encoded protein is CASRSESGTSQPQHF.